These T cell receptor beta chains were read from a single sample in a study of CXCR3-negative and CXCR3-positive naive CD8 T cells. TCRdb re-called the 5' RACE reads and gives one entry per CDR3 protein, without DNA. The ten most abundant clones cover around 2.5% of a sample with some 49,000 distinct CDR3 sequences. The specimen sequenced was naive CXCR3- CD8+ T cells from blood. Receptor source: a human donor in good health. Some clones in this sample may be carry-over from other donors' samples. The CDR3 runs from the conserved cysteine through the conserved F or W. Clone size appears in some rows only: once, few, many, or a class for an expanded clone.

abundance	v_gene	j_gene	CDR3aa
.	TRBV14	TRBJ2-7	CASSQDDRDRRSYEQYF
.	TRBV29-1	TRBJ2-7	CSVDLAGSYEQYF
.	TRBV28	TRBJ2-5	CASSLGLAFQETQYF
.	TRBV28	TRBJ2-1	CASLGEDNEQFF
.	TRBV7-6	TRBJ2-7	CASSLSPEYEQYF
.	TRBV28	TRBJ2-7	CASSLSGGSSYEQYF
.	TRBV6-5	TRBJ1-5	CASSWGASNQPQHF
.	TRBV5-1	TRBJ2-7	CASSPGLAGPSYEQYF
.	TRBV28	TRBJ2-3	CASVLGDRLDTQYF
.	TRBV20-1	TRBJ2-2	CSARDLAGLDTGELFF
.	TRBV12-3/TRBV12-4	TRBJ2-1	CASSSAGQAPNEEFF
.	TRBV2	TRBJ2-1	CASSITYNEQFF
.	TRBV27	TRBJ2-7	CASSFSGHSSYEQYF
.	TRBV10-3	TRBJ2-7	CAISELDYEQYF
.	TRBV29-1	TRBJ2-3	CSVQPRVENTDTQYF
.	TRBV6-1	TRBJ1-1	CASSEIFRGQGLMNTEAFF
.	TRBV20-1	TRBJ2-7	CSARTDRSPYEQYF
.	TRBV20-1	TRBJ2-7	CSASQAGSSYEQYF
.	TRBV7-2	TRBJ2-7	CASSLLASYEQYF
.	TRBV29-1	TRBJ2-3	CSVEDHASGMGTTDTQYF
.	TRBV7-2	TRBJ2-6	CASSVTSGGLSSGANVLTF
.	TRBV27	TRBJ2-7	CASSILAGGGEQYF
.	TRBV12-3/TRBV12-4	TRBJ2-7	CASSPPTGRYEQYF
.	TRBV28	TRBJ2-1	CASSSNHPRTGTYNEQFF
.	TRBV7-2	TRBJ2-3	CASSSPPDTQYF
.	TRBV19	TRBJ1-2	CASSTHQDRAVYGYTF
medium-sized	TRBV29-1	TRBJ2-2	CSVEGTGRTTGELFF
.	TRBV5-1	TRBJ2-3	CASSLLGGASTDTQYF
.	TRBV20-1	TRBJ2-1	CSAKLAGDANEQFF
.	TRBV5-5	TRBJ2-7	CASSRTGAGFSYEQYF
.	TRBV7-9	TRBJ1-2	CASSWDDRSYGYTF
.	TRBV9	TRBJ2-7	CASSPSGLAGAYEQYF
.	TRBV6-1	TRBJ1-1	CASYPGGDYTEAFF
.	TRBV4-3	TRBJ2-1	CASSRGAINEQFF
.	TRBV27	TRBJ1-1	CASSWGGAMNTEAFF
.	TRBV7-8	TRBJ2-7	CASSLRSPLEGGDEQYF
.	TRBV6-5	TRBJ2-3	CASSPSGGAEEDTQYF
.	TRBV7-9	TRBJ2-4	CASSPESPRDIQYF
.	TRBV28	TRBJ2-7	CASSFYTYEQYF
.	TRBV6-1	TRBJ2-2	CASLAGAARGGELFF
.	TRBV3-1	TRBJ2-4	CASSRREYKNIQYF
.	TRBV29-1	TRBJ2-3	CSVEGQGGTDTQYF
.	TRBV4-3	TRBJ2-5	CASSQGGTETQYF
.	TRBV12-3/TRBV12-4	TRBJ1-2	CASSPRPANYGYTF
.	TRBV21-1	TRBJ2-5	CASIPGQIQETQYF
.	TRBV28	TRBJ1-1	CASSLSDTNTEAFF
.	TRBV14	TRBJ2-5	CASSVGWGETQYF
.	TRBV29-1	TRBJ1-2	CSARQGDGYTF
.	TRBV19	TRBJ1-2	CASSVPGGYGYTF
.	TRBV23-1	TRBJ2-7	CASSQRPFYEQYF
.	TRBV4-1	TRBJ2-7	CASSQDGGEQYF
.	TRBV19	TRBJ2-1	CASSIAGNEQFF